This T cell receptor (beta chain) was identified in a study of CD8 T cells in Susac syndrome. Germline V lookup: CDR1 SGHNT, CDR2 YYREEE (reference sequence). CDR3 length: 15 amino acids. V dropped 0 bases and J dropped 5 bases, with 11 bases sitting between them. The authors reverse transcribed about 0.5 to 1 ug RNA with random hexamers. Amplification of TCR beta CDR3 by immunoSEQ multiplex PCR spanned 54 Vbeta and 13 Jbeta. TCRdb re-derived calls from the immunoSEQ multiplex PCR reads in MiXCR, one entry per CDR3 protein. The sample holds around 45,000 distinct CDR3 sequences; over 85% are singletons and the top ten take 0.5% to 0.55%. Sequencing of TCR beta was performed on blood CD8+ and CD4+ T cells. FACS was used to enrich TEMRA cells, whereas the CD8+ and CD4+ T cells were obtained by negative isolation.

The specimen was CD8+ T cells from PBMCs. This sequence joins TRBV5-4 and TRBJ2-2, with D tentatively TRBD2 (5 bases). This TCR was recovered from a human donor in good health. CDR3 nucleotide sequence: TGTGCCAGCAGCTTGGTGGGAGCAGGAACCGGGGAGCTGTTTTTT. Encoded protein: CASSLVGAGTGELFF.